One sample yielded the 21 T cell receptor beta chains listed below, sequenced in a study of OX40 agonist ivuxolimab in advanced cancers. The table came from immunoSEQ multiplex PCR; TCRdb's copy has only in-frame clones and leaves some out. The sample consists of approximately 70,000 clones, about 83% of them appearing once. The sample in question was CD4+ or CD8+ T cells sorted from blood, obtained in a trial of the OX40 agonist ivuxolimab. These receptors were obtained from an adult with an advanced solid tumor such as melanoma, head and neck, liver or kidney cancer.

The sample holds a few counts of this clone. The V gene is TRBV19, the J gene TRBJ2-6; D unresolved. CDR1 LNHDA and CDR2 SQIVND come from the germline V gene (reference sequence). The CDR3 runs to 14 residues. The ends were cut back, 10 bases at V and 0 bases at J, with 10 bases in the middle. For the CDR3, the DNA is TGTGCCACCGCTAAGGGCTCTGGGGCCAACGTCCTGACTTTC. As protein: CATAKGSGANVLTF.

This chain connects TRBV5-4 to TRBJ1-1, with D possibly being TRBD1 (5 bases). In germline, CDR1 is SGHNT, CDR2 YYREEE (reference sequence). Trimming left V 3 bases short and J 4 bases short, with 10 bases between. This CDR3 has 13 amino acids. CDR3 DNA sequence: TGTGCCAGCAGCTGGGGGGGAGGCACTGAAGCTTTCTTT. Amino acids: CASSWGGGTEAFF.

The rearrangement uses TRBV4-1 and TRBJ2-5; D not resolved. The germline V gene encodes CDR1 MGHRA and CDR2 YSYEKL. V shed 0 bases and J shed 5 bases, with 7 bases lying between them. This CDR3 has 13 amino acids. The CDR3, as DNA: TGCGCCAGCAGCCAAGACTGGTGGGAGACCCAGTACTTC. The encoded protein is CASSQDWWETQYF.

The chain is built from TRBV15 and TRBJ1-1; the D gene is possibly TRBD1 (5 bases). V lost 0 bases to trimming and J lost 10 bases, with 18 bases between them. The CDR3 loop spans 15 amino acids. Germline V lookup: CDR1 LNHNV, CDR2 YYDKDF (reference sequence). The CDR3 here is CATSRDQGSDGGAFF. The CDR3 bases are TGTGCCACCAGCAGAGATCAAGGCAGTGATGGGGGAGCTTTCTTT.

The chain links TRBV7-9 to TRBJ1-6; D ambiguous. CDR1 and CDR2 from the germline V gene are SEHNR and FQNEAQ (reference sequence). V shed 2 bases and J shed 11 bases, with 16 bases lying between them. This CDR3 contains 15 residues. CDR3 loop: CASSLRPETGAPLHF. Written as DNA, the CDR3 is TGTGCCAGCAGCTTAAGACCAGAGACTGGGGCACCCCTCCACTTT.

V gene TRBV14 combines with J gene TRBJ2-6; D is uncertain. V was trimmed by 1 base and J by 0 bases, leaving 7 bases between them. Per germline, CDR1 SGHDN and CDR2 FVKESK. The CDR3 extends over 16 amino acids. The CDR3 loop reads CASSQVTSSGANVLTF. The CDR3 DNA reads TGTGCCAGCAGCCAAGTAACGAGCTCTGGGGCCAACGTCCTGACTTTC.

The chain couples TRBV20-1 to TRBJ1-2; D possibly corresponds to TRBD1 (5 bases). The CDR3 contains 11 residues. CDR1 is DFQATT and CDR2 is SNEGSKA in the germline V gene (reference sequence). Trimming left V 5 bases short and J 7 bases short, with 11 bases between. The CDR3 DNA follows: TGCAGTGCTGCAGGGCTGGGTGGCTACACCTTC. Protein sequence: CSAAGLGGYTF.

The rearrangement uses TRBV6-6 and TRBJ1-3, with D perhaps matching TRBD1 (6 bases). The CDR3 contains 15 residues. CDR1 and CDR2 (germline): MNHNY, SVGAGI (reference sequence). The germline V and J ends were trimmed by 2 bases and 2 bases, with 10 bases remaining between them. CDR3 protein: CASSYHTGTGNTIYF. The CDR3 region has the DNA TGTGCCAGCAGTTACCACACAGGGACTGGAAACACCATATATTTT.

This clone was seen a handful of times. The chain carries TRBV7-2 and TRBJ1-6; unclear D gene. This CDR3 spans 14 amino acids. CDR1 and CDR2 (germline): SGHTA, FQGNSA. V was shortened by 7 bases and J by 7 bases, with 14 bases between the two germline ends. The CDR3 loop reads CASNSLLRNSPLHF. The CDR3 nucleotides are TGTGCCAGCAACTCTTTATTGCGGAATTCACCCCTCCACTTT.

This rearrangement joins TRBV5-1 to TRBJ1-3; no firm D call. The germline V gene encodes CDR1 SGHRS and CDR2 YFSETQ. The CDR3 length is 15 residues. Trimming took 0 bases from V and 0 from J, leaving 7 bases between them. The CDR3 DNA sequence: TGCGCCAGCAGCTTGGACGGGAGCTCTGGAAACACCATATATTTT. Its protein is CASSLDGSSGNTIYF.

This clone has a single count. The CDR3: CASKGSGANVLTF. The CDR3 coding sequence is TGTGCCAGCAAAGGATCTGGGGCCAACGTCCTGACTTTC. The chain recombines TRBV2 with TRBJ2-6; D gene unclear. V gave up 7 bases and J gave up 1 base, with 5 bases separating them. Germline CDR1 SNHLY, CDR2 FYNNEI. This CDR3 region has 13 residues.

Turning to this clone: At one end the junction does not follow the germline gene, possibly because of a read error. J is TRBJ1-2 and V is TRBV5-8; D uncertain. Looked up from germline, CDR1 is SGHTS and CDR2 is YDEGEE. The CDR3 has 8 residues. Written as DNA, the CDR3 is TGTGCCAGCAGCGCCGAGGCCTTC. Encoded protein: CASSAEAF. Variable domain in full (rest from reference TRBV5-8 and TRBJ1-2): EAGVTQSPTHLIKTRGQQATLRCSPISGHTSVYWYQQALGLGLQFLLWYDEGEERNRGNFPPRFSGRQFPNYSSELNVNALELEDSALYLCASSAEAFGSGTRLTVV.

J is TRBJ2-5 and V is TRBV19; D is possibly TRBD1 or TRBD2 (6 bases each). The DNA end lines up better with TRBJ2-7; the J call may be wrong. CDR1 is LNHDA, CDR2 SQIVND, per germline (reference sequence). The CDR3 loop spans 12 amino acids. The CDR3 nucleotides are TGTGCCAGTAGCCCTGGGGGGCGCGAGCAGTACTTC. Translated, it gives CASSPGGREQYF.

This rearrangement joins TRBV19 to TRBJ1-5; D perhaps matches TRBD1 (6 bases). Trimming shortened V by 3 bases and J by 7 bases, and 13 bases separated the two germline ends. This CDR3 spans 14 amino acids. Germline CDR1 reads LNHDA; CDR2 reads SQIVND (reference sequence). The CDR3 DNA reads as TGTGCCAGTAGTATCCCCCTGGGGGGCCAGCCCCAGCATTTT. Protein sequence: CASSIPLGGQPQHF.

The chain is built from TRBV7-9 and TRBJ2-5; 10 bases match TRBD1. The CDR3 spans 16 residues. The germline CDR1 and CDR2 sequences are SEHNR and FQNEAQ (reference sequence). The V and J ends lost 5 bases and 4 bases, in that order; junction bases with no gene match: 10. The CDR3 nucleotides are TGTGCCAGCAGCCCAACAGACAGGGGGCAAAGAGAGACCCAGTACTTC. This encodes CASSPTDRGQRETQYF.

The J gene is TRBJ2-3, the V gene TRBV9, with unresolved D. The CDR3 runs 14 residues. Germline V lookup: CDR1 SGDLS, CDR2 YYNGEE. With 1 base removed from V and 4 bases from J, the gap between germline ends came to 10 bases. The CDR3 loop reads CASSVRKMADTQYF. CDR3 nucleotide sequence: TGTGCCAGCAGCGTAAGAAAAATGGCAGATACGCAGTATTTT.

The chain links TRBV18 to TRBJ2-3, with D uncertain. Germline values: CDR1 KGHSH, CDR2 LQKENI. V lost 5 bases, J lost 6 bases, and 6 bases lay in between. The CDR3 runs 11 residues. The DNA for the CDR3 is TGTGCCAGCTCAGAGGCGGATACGCAGTATTTT. Its translation: CASSEADTQYF.

The chain uses TRBV5-4 and TRBJ2-5, with 9 bases lining up with TRBD2. The CDR3 spans 15 residues. V was clipped by 4 bases and J by 6 bases; unmatched bases: 10. Germline-derived CDR1 and CDR2 are SGHNT and YYREEE (reference sequence). CDR3 in DNA: TGTGCCAGCAGCCCCCTGGATAGCGGGAGACAGACCCAGTACTTC. Its translation is CASSPLDSGRQTQYF.

The genes are TRBV27 and TRBJ2-2; D uncertain. The V end lost 3 bases, the J end lost 12 bases, and 17 bases lay between the germline ends. This CDR3 spans 14 amino acids. From germline, CDR1 is MNHEY and CDR2 SMNVEV (reference sequence). CDR3 DNA sequence: TGTGCCAGCAGTTTCCTCGAAGGCGGTTTGAAGCTGTTTTTT. Its translation: CASSFLEGGLKLFF.

The rearrangement links TRBV9 to TRBJ1-2; the D is unclear. With 6 bases removed from V and 0 bases from J, the gap between germline ends came to 9 bases. Germline V gene data show CDR1 as SGDLS and CDR2 as YYNGEE. There are 13 residues in the CDR3. This CDR3 reads CASNVGTNYGYTF. CDR3 DNA sequence: TGTGCCAGCAACGTGGGGACTAACTATGGCTACACCTTC.

The chain employs TRBV27 and TRBJ1-5, with unresolved D. The CDR3 spans 15 residues. Germline CDR1 and CDR2: MNHEY and SMNVEV (reference sequence). V dropped 3 bases and J dropped 9 bases, with 18 bases sitting between them. CDR3 coding DNA: TGTGCCAGCAGTTTGTATTCGGCCCCGGTATGGCCCCAGCATTTT. This sequence encodes CASSLYSAPVWPQHF.